The 6 T cell receptor beta chains listed next were all sequenced from one sample in a study of T-cell reconstitution after alpha-beta-depleted transplantation in children. Unique molecular identifiers featured in how the TCRbeta library was prepared. TCRdb re-called the PCR reads with MiXCR, one entry per CDR3 protein. The table has about 640,000 distinct CDR3 sequences, 15% to 20% seen once. The sequencing here drew on PBMCs from the stem cell graft donor, taken from the stem cell graft. These receptors originate from a human donor who donated a stem cell graft to a child with acute myeloid leukemia.

The chain has TRBV6-1 and TRBJ2-5, with D possibly TRBD2 on 5 matching bases. Germline V lookup: CDR1 MNHNS, CDR2 SASEGT. The CDR3 extends over 15 amino acids. Trimming cost V 6 bases and J 7 bases, with 21 bases left between them. DNA of the CDR3: TGTGCCAGCAGCCCCCCCGGACCTTCCAGCGGGACCCAGTACTTC. Translating it yields CASSPPGPSSGTQYF.

This clonotype was counted a few times. V is TRBV7-8 and J is TRBJ2-1; D gene uncertain. Germline-derived CDR1 and CDR2 are SGHVS and FQNEAQ. The CDR3 runs 15 residues. Trimming left V 0 bases short and J 5 bases short, with 11 bases between. CDR3 amino acids: CASSLASAANNEQFF. The CDR3 bases are TGTGCCAGCAGCTTAGCGTCGGCGGCGAACAATGAGCAGTTCTTC.

To note about this clonotype: At one boundary the junction diverges from the germline segment, which might be a read error. The chain combines TRBV12-3 or TRBV12-4 with TRBJ2-7; unclear D gene. CDR3 length: 12 residues. CDR3 sequence (DNA): TGTGCCAGCAATTTACAGCCCGGCGAGCAGTACTTC. Translation: CASNLQPGEQYF.

This clonotype was counted many times. This chain links TRBV7-2 with TRBJ1-5; D gene unclear. The CDR3 consists of 14 residues. Germline CDR1 reads SGHTA; CDR2 reads FQGNSA. The V end lost 1 base, the J end lost 2 bases, and 6 bases lay between the germline ends. The CDR3 DNA is TGTGCCAGCAGCTTAGTGGTGGGCAATCAGCCCCAGCATTTT. This translates into CASSLVVGNQPQHF. Combining the CDR3 with reference TRBV7-2 and TRBJ1-5 gives the whole variable domain GAGVSQSPSNKVTEKGKDVELRCDPISGHTALYWYRQSLGQGLEFLIYFQGNSAPDKSGLPSDRFSAERTGGSVSTLTIQRTQQEDSAVYLCASSLVVGNQPQHFGDGTRLSIL.

In its sample, this clonotype was seen many times. V usage is TRBV20-1 and J usage is TRBJ1-1, with TRBD1 identical over 7 bases. The CDR3 extends over 13 amino acids. Germline-derived CDR1 and CDR2 are DFQATT and SNEGSKA (reference sequence). The junction had 8 bases not matched to a gene; V was cut back by 6 bases and J by 4 bases. This chain's CDR3 is CSAPRGWATEAFF. The CDR3 nucleotides are TGCAGTGCCCCCAGGGGGTGGGCCACTGAAGCTTTCTTT.

This clonotype appeared many times. V and J are TRBV10-2 and TRBJ1-6; D is unresolved. Germline loops: CDR1 WSHSY, CDR2 SAAADI. V shed 2 bases and J shed 9 bases, with 14 bases lying between them. The CDR3 is 15 amino acids. CDR3: CASSETTDTRSPLHF. CDR3 bases: TGCGCCAGCAGTGAGACGACCGATACCCGTTCACCCCTCCACTTT.